This T cell receptor beta chain appears in the sequencing data of a study of OX40 agonist ivuxolimab in advanced cancers. About the research overall: Patient treatment consisted of intravenous ivuxolimab administration every 2 weeks at 0.01 to 10 mg/kg. A mean age of 60 years, range 23 to 79, was recorded, and approximately 80% were male.

The method was immunoSEQ multiplex PCR; TCRdb's version includes in-frame clones alone and lacks a portion of them. The repertoire has roughly 74,000 clones, 94% of them found once; the top ten carry around 21%. A remark on this clone: Its cognate antigen is unknown.

This CDR3 has 15 residues. Germline lookup yields CDR1 LNHDA and CDR2 SQIVND (reference sequence). The junction had 7 bases not matched to a gene; V was cut back by 3 bases and J by 6 bases. Points from the study as a whole: CD4+ T cells averaged fewer expanded clones than CD8+ T cells.

The genes are TRBV19 and TRBJ1-2; 10 bases map to TRBD1. The sample was CD4+ or CD8+ T cells sorted from blood, taken in a trial of the OX40 agonist ivuxolimab. The receptor was derived from an adult with an advanced solid tumor such as melanoma, head and neck, liver or kidney cancer. This CDR3 reads CASSITGTGADGYTF. The CDR3 DNA follows: TGTGCCAGTAGTATTACCGGGACAGGGGCCGATGGCTACACCTTC.